The subject of this entry is one T cell receptor beta chain. The antigen is not known. The data were obtained in a study of T-cell reconstitution after alpha-beta-depleted transplantation in children. Regarding the study as a whole: After transplant, at about two months, alpha-beta T cells were reportedly derived from several hundred expanded graft clones. The authors attributed T-cell counts and diversity one year after transplant mostly to newly produced T cells.

Germline V CDR1 and CDR2: SGHRS, YFSETQ. Trimming at V came to 4 bases and at J to 1 base, leaving 7 bases not matched to a gene. The CDR3 length is 15 residues. Molecular barcoding with unique molecular identifiers was used for the TCRbeta library. TCRdb re-called the PCR reads through MiXCR, storing one row per CDR3 protein. The table shows hundreds of thousands of distinct CDR3 sequences, with around 14% occurring only once. Sequencing used PBMCs, obtained before TCRalphabeta/CD19-depleted stem cell transplant. The gene calls are TRBV5-1 and TRBJ1-1; 7 bases align to TRBD1. This clonotype was sampled from a girl aged 2 to 10 with congenital amegakaryocytic thrombocytopenia, due to receive a stem cell transplant. In nucleotides, the CDR3 is TGCGCCAGCAGCCAGTCCGGGACAGAGAACACTGAAGCTTTCTTT. Amino acid sequence: CASSQSGTENTEAFF.